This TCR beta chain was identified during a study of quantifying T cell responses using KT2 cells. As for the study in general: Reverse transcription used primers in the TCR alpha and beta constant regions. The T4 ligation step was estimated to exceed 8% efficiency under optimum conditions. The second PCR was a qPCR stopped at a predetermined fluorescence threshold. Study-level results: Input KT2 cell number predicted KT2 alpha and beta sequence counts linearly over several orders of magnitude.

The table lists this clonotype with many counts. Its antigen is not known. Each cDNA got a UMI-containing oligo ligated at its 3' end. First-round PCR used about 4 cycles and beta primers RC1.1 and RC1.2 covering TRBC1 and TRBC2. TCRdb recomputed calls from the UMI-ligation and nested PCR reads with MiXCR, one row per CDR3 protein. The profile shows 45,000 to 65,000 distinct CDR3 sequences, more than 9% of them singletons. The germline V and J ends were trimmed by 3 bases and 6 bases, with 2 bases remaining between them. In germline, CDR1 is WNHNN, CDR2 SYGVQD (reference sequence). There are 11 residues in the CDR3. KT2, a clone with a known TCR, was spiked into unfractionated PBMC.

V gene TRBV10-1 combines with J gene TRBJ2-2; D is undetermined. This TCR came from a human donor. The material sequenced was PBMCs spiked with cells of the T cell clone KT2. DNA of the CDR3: TGCGCCAGCAGTGATGCCGGGGAGCTGTTTTTT. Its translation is CASSDAGELFF.